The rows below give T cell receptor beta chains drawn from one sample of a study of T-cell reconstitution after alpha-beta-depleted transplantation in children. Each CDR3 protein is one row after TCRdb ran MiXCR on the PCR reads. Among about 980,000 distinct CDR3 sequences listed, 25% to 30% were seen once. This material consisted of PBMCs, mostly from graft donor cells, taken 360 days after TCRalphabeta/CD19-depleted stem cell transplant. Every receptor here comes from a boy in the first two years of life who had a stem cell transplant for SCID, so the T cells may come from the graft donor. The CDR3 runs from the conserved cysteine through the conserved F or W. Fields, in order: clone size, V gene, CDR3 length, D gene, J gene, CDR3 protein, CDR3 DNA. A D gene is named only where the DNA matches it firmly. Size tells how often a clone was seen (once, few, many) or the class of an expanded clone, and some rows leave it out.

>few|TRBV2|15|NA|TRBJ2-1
CASTEGQDPYNEQFF
TGTGCCAGCACCGAGGGCCAGGACCCGTACAATGAGCAGTTCTTC
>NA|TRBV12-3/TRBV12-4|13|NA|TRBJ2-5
CASRPVWWETQYF
TGTGCCAGCAGGCCGGTTTGGTGGGAGACCCAGTACTTC
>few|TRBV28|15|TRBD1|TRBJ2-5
CASRRPGTAQETQYF
TGTGCCAGCAGACGACCCGGGACAGCTCAAGAGACCCAGTACTTC
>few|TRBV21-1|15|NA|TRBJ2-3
CASSPPALATDTQYF
TGTGCCAGCAGCCCCCCAGCCCTCGCGACAGATACGCAGTATTTT
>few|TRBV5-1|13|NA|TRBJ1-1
CASSPPGAGEAFF
TGCGCCAGCAGCCCCCCTGGGGCGGGTGAAGCTTTCTTT
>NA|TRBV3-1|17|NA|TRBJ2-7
CASSQEPHWVGPYEQYF
TGTGCCAGCAGCCAAGAGCCCCACTGGGTGGGACCCTACGAGCAGTACTTC
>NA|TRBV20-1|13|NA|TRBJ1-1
CSARIGAGTEAFF
TGCAGTGCTAGAATAGGGGCGGGCACTGAAGCTTTCTTT
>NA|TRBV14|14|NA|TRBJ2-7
CASSLRYRGGEQYF
TGTGCCAGCAGCCTTCGATACAGGGGAGGCGAGCAGTACTTC
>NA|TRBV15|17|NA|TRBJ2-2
CATSRGPSGEGPGELFF
TGTGCCACCAGCAGAGGCCCCTCCGGGGAAGGTCCCGGGGAGCTGTTTTTT
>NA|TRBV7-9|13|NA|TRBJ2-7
CASSLFDSAEQYF
TGTGCCAGCAGCTTATTCGACAGCGCCGAGCAGTACTTC
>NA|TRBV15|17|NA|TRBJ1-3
CATSRSGEEISGNTIYF
TGTGCCACCAGCAGGTCCGGGGAGGAGATCTCTGGAAACACCATATATTTT
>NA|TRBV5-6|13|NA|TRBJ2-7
CASMRGITNEQYF
TGTGCCAGCATGCGAGGGATCACGAACGAGCAGTACTTC
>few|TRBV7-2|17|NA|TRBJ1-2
CASSLSFFWAGHYGYTF
TGTGCCAGCAGCTTATCATTCTTTTGGGCCGGCCACTATGGCTACACCTTC
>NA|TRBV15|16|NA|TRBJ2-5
CATSRRTVGGRETQYF
TGTGCCACCAGCAGAAGAACAGTCGGGGGACGAGAGACCCAGTACTTC
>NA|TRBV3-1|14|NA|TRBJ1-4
CASSQEKVVEKLFF
TGTGCCAGCAGCCAAGAGAAGGTGGTTGAAAAACTGTTTTTT
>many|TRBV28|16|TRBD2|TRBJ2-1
CASRELTSGDYNEQFF
TGTGCCAGCCGGGAGCTGACTAGCGGGGACTACAATGAGCAGTTCTTC
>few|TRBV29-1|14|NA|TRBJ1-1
CSVEVKGGTTEAFF
TGCAGCGTTGAGGTAAAGGGCGGGACGACTGAAGCTTTCTTT
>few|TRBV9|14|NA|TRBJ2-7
CASSVDSRGGEQYF
TGTGCCAGCAGCGTAGACAGCAGGGGTGGGGAGCAGTACTTC
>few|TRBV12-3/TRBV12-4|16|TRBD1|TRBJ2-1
CASSTAGQGAYNEQFF
TGTGCCAGCAGTACAGCAGGACAGGGGGCGTACAATGAGCAGTTCTTC
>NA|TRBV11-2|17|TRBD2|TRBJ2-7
CASSRTLAGLSSYEQYF
TGTGCCAGCAGCCGGACACTAGCGGGCCTTAGCTCCTACGAGCAGTACTTC
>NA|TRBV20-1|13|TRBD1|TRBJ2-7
CSARAGGSHEQYF
TGCAGTGCTAGGGCAGGGGGCTCGCACGAGCAGTACTTC
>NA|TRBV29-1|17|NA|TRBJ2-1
CSVEFLGGGLFYNEQFF
TGCAGCGTTGAGTTTTTGGGAGGGGGCCTTTTCTACAATGAGCAGTTCTTC
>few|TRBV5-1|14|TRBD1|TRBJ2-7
CASSSTGTGKEQYF
TGCGCCAGCAGCTCGACCGGGACAGGGAAGGAGCAGTACTTC
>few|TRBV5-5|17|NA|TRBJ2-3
CASSLGQTGFRTDTQYF
TGTGCCAGCAGCTTGGGTCAAACAGGGTTCAGGACAGATACGCAGTATTTT
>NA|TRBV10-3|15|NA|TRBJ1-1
CAISESRQPNTEAFF
TGTGCCATCAGTGAGTCGAGACAGCCGAACACTGAAGCTTTCTTT
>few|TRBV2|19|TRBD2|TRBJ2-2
CASSEAWASGGENTGELFF
TGTGCCAGCAGTGAAGCGTGGGCTAGCGGGGGGGAGAACACCGGGGAGCTGTTTTTT
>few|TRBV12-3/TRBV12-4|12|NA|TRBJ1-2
CASTDSFYGYTF
TGTGCCAGCACCGACAGCTTCTATGGCTACACCTTC
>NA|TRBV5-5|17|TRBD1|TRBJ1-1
CASSPIMTGGGRTEAFF
TGTGCCAGCAGCCCTATCATGACAGGGGGTGGTAGGACTGAAGCTTTCTTT